The next 27 T cell receptor beta chains were all read from a single sample in a study of blood T cells in healthy people across ages. A second PCR, run for 7 to 11 cycles, used a sample-barcoded 5' primer plus a J-beta primer mix. From the 5' RACE reads, TCRdb called clonotypes with MiXCR, one entry per CDR3 protein. This sample has 1.5 million to 2 million distinct CDR3 sequences, with approximately 28% found just once. The source material was blood. The receptors here all came from a woman younger than 45 in good health.

CDR3 loop: CSARAGVRGNNEQYF. Here the CDR3 DNA reads TGCAGTGCTAGAGCTGGAGTCAGGGGCAACAATGAGCAGTACTTC. J is TRBJ2-1 and V is TRBV20-1, with D perhaps TRBD1 (6 bases). TRBJ2-7 explains the end of the DNA better; the J call may be wrong. Germline V gives CDR1 DFQATT, CDR2 SNEGSKA (reference sequence). The CDR3 loop spans 15 amino acids.

This chain connects TRBV12-5 to TRBJ1-1; D ambiguous. Germline V gene lookup returns CDR1 LGHNT and CDR2 FRNRAP. The CDR3 runs to 17 residues. V was trimmed by 0 bases and J by 3 bases, leaving 17 bases between them. CDR3 region: CASGLVLAGRRDTEAFF. CDR3 bases: TGTGCTAGTGGTTTGGTACTGGCTGGTCGTAGAGACACTGAAGCTTTCTTT.

The chain couples TRBV5-1 to TRBJ1-2; 9 bases map to TRBD1. The CDR3 loop spans 18 amino acids. V dropped 3 bases and J dropped 4; count of bases not matched to a gene: 16. The germline gives CDR1 SGHRS, CDR2 YFSETQ. CDR3 bases: TGCGCCAGCAGCTCATATTCCGGGACAGGGAGGTTCGGCTATGGCTACACCTTC. Amino acids: CASSSYSGTGRFGYGYTF.

Details on this clonotype: A much larger clone is a single base away; this may be a read error. The chain employs TRBV24-1 and TRBJ2-1; TRBD1 aligns across 7 bases. Germline CDR1 reads KGHDR; CDR2 reads SFDVKD. The CDR3 consists of 13 residues. CDR3 protein: CAASGTVGNEQFF. For the CDR3, the DNA is TGTGCCGCCAGTGGGACAGTAGGCAATGAGCAGTTCTTC.

A remark on this clonotype: Likely a read error: the CDR3 ends without its conserved phenylalanine or tryptophan. The CDR3, as DNA: TGTGCCAGCAGTCTGACTAGCGGGGGGGTCACAGATACGCAGTATTGT. Translated, it gives CASSLTSGGVTDTQYC. This chain links TRBV28 with TRBJ2-3; 14 bases agree with TRBD2. The CDR3 covers 16 residues. Per the germline V gene, CDR1 is MDHEN and CDR2 is SYDVKM. The junction had 3 bases not matched to a gene; V was cut back by 5 bases and J by 2 bases.

V and J are TRBV7-2 and TRBJ2-1, with unresolved D. The CDR3 length is 13 residues. V was pared by 5 bases and J by 6 bases, with 11 bases between. Per the germline V gene, CDR1 is SGHTA and CDR2 is FQGNSA. The CDR3 sequence: CASSPRWPNEQFF. The DNA of the CDR3 is TGTGCCAGCAGCCCCCGTTGGCCCAATGAGCAGTTCTTC.

As DNA, the CDR3 is TGTGCCAGCAGCTTTTTGACAGGAGATAATTCACCCCTCCACTTT. This sequence encodes CASSFLTGDNSPLHF. The rearrangement uses TRBV5-6 and TRBJ1-6; possibly TRBD1 for D (6 bases). The CDR3 loop spans 15 amino acids. Germline CDR1 and CDR2: SGHDT and YYEEEE. The ends were cut back, 2 bases at V and 5 bases at J, with 11 bases in the middle.

This clonotype has more than one count but fewer than ten. The gene calls are TRBV14 and TRBJ2-1; 8 bases line up with TRBD1. There are 15 residues in the CDR3. With V trimmed by 4 bases and J by 9 bases, 11 bases remained unmatched. Germline assignment: CDR1 SGHDN and CDR2 FVKESK. Here the CDR3 reads CASSRRQGSRGEQFF. The CDR3 nucleotides read TGTGCCAGCAGCCGTCGACAGGGGTCACGGGGTGAGCAGTTCTTC.

This clonotype was recorded many times. CDR3 nucleotide sequence: TGTGCCAGCAGCTTAGAAGTAGCCCGTGAGCAGTACTTC. This translates into CASSLEVAREQYF. This chain joins TRBV7-2 and TRBJ2-7; D is ambiguous. The CDR3 length is 13 residues. Germline V lookup: CDR1 SGHTA, CDR2 FQGNSA. V was pared by 1 base and J by 7 bases, with 11 bases between.

At least ten counts were recorded for this clonotype. V gene TRBV28 combines with J gene TRBJ2-5, with TRBD1 as a possible D gene (5 bases). Germline V CDR1 and CDR2: MDHEN, SYDVKM. CDR3 length: 13 amino acids. V was pared by 8 bases and J by 0 bases, with 10 bases between. Here the CDR3 reads CASLGHNQETQYF. The CDR3 DNA reads TGTGCCAGCCTCGGACACAACCAAGAGACCCAGTACTTC.

The chain links TRBV12-3 or TRBV12-4 to TRBJ1-2; TRBD1 is a possible D gene (6 bases). The CDR3 length is 13 residues. Trimming shortened V by 4 bases and J by 8 bases, and 14 bases separated the two germline ends. Written as DNA, the CDR3 is TGTGCCAGCAGTTCACCCACAGGGCAAGGCTACACCTTC. As protein: CASSSPTGQGYTF.

The CDR3 bases are TGTGCCAGCAGCCAACAGGACGGTCCCTGGGATAATTCACCCCTCCACTTT. Translating it yields CASSQQDGPWDNSPLHF. The chain couples TRBV14 to TRBJ1-6; D is uncertain. V dropped 2 bases and J dropped 5 bases, with 16 bases sitting between them. Looked up from germline, CDR1 is SGHDN and CDR2 is FVKESK. This CDR3 region has 17 residues.

The gene calls are TRBV7-8 and TRBJ2-2; TRBD2 matches at 8 bases. Germline V gene sequence: CDR1 SGHVS, CDR2 FQNEAQ. This CDR3 is 17 amino acids long. Trimming at V came to 5 bases and at J to 3 bases, leaving 11 bases not matched to a gene. The chain's CDR3 is CASSRPGAGVDTGELFF. CDR3 sequence (DNA): TGTGCCAGCAGCCGACCAGGAGCGGGAGTCGACACCGGGGAGCTGTTTTTT.

This chain joins TRBV29-1 and TRBJ2-7, with D tentatively TRBD1 (8 bases). The V gene lost 3 bases and the J gene lost 2 bases, with 14 bases spanning the gap. CDR3 length equals 14 residues. Germline V gives CDR1 SQVTM, CDR2 ANQGSEA. The CDR3 protein is CSVESGTGAYEQYF. In DNA form, the CDR3 reads TGCAGCGTTGAGAGCGGGACAGGAGCCTACGAGCAGTACTTC.

Many counts were recorded for this clonotype. The rearrangement uses TRBV12-5 and TRBJ2-7, with a weak D call TRBD1 (6 bases). Germline CDR1 reads LGHNT; CDR2 reads FRNRAP. CDR3 size: 15 residues. Between the trimmed V and J ends, which lost 5 bases and 1 base, there was a span of 15 bases. The CDR3 here is CASGLYRDISYEQYF. In DNA, the CDR3 is TGTGCTAGTGGTCTATACCGGGACATATCCTACGAGCAGTACTTC.

This chain connects TRBV2 to TRBJ2-1; 8 bases line up with TRBD2. The CDR3 extends over 15 amino acids. V lost 8 bases, J lost 3 bases, and 9 bases stayed unmatched. CDR1 and CDR2 (germline): SNHLY, FYNNEI. In DNA, the CDR3 is TGTGCCAGCGGAGCAGGGCTAGCGGGCTACAATGAGCAGTTCTTC. Translated: CASGAGLAGYNEQFF.

This clonotype was recorded once. Germline and junction disagree at one end, which may indicate a read error. The genes are TRBV5-1 and TRBJ2-6, with D maybe TRBD1 (5 bases). Germline loops: CDR1 SGHRS, CDR2 YFSETQ. The CDR3 is 18 amino acids. DNA of the CDR3: TGCGCCAGCAGCTCCCAGGGTGGCTCCTATTCTGGGGCCAACGTCCGGACTTTC. This translates into CASSSQGGSYSGANVRTF.

The chain combines TRBV10-3 with TRBJ1-4; 7 bases are shared with TRBD1. The CDR3 is made up of 15 amino acids. The V segment lost 2 bases and the J segment 8 bases; nucleotides outside the gene matches: 8. CDR1 ENHRY and CDR2 SYGVKD come from the germline V gene. The CDR3 reads CAISEGQAGEEKLFF. The CDR3 nucleotides read TGTGCCATCAGTGAGGGACAGGCAGGGGAAGAAAAACTGTTTTTT.

The V call is TRBV4-2, the J call TRBJ2-2; D not certain. This CDR3 comprises 16 residues. Germline loops: CDR1 LGHNA, CDR2 YNFKEQ. V lost 2 bases and J lost 1, with 11 bases in between. The DNA of the CDR3 is TGTGCCAGCAGCCAACCGGTGGGCGGGAACACCGGGGAGCTGTTTTTT. Encoded protein: CASSQPVGGNTGELFF.

The rearrangement joins TRBV7-3 to TRBJ2-5; the match to TRBD2 covers 10 bases. The CDR3 has 16 amino acids. CDR1 is SGHTA and CDR2 is FQGTGA in the germline V gene. Germline trimming cut 4 bases from V and 4 bases from J; bases unmatched to any gene: 9. CDR3 coding DNA: TGTGCCAGCAGCTCGAAAGCGGGGGGGACACGAGAGACCCAGTACTTC. This translates into CASSSKAGGTRETQYF.

In its sample, this clonotype was seen a few times. The rearrangement uses TRBV2 and TRBJ2-7, with D perhaps TRBD1 (6 bases). Germline assignment: CDR1 SNHLY and CDR2 FYNNEI. The CDR3 has 14 residues. Trimming took off 3 bases at V and 7 bases at J, with 16 bases between the two ends. CDR3 protein: CASSDEGDYNEQYF. CDR3 DNA: TGTGCCAGCAGTGACGAGGGGGATTACAATGAGCAGTACTTC.

The table lists this clonotype with a few counts. The chain links TRBV20-1 to TRBJ2-7, with D maybe TRBD2 (5 bases). Per the germline V gene, CDR1 is DFQATT and CDR2 is SNEGSKA (reference sequence). The V and J ends lost 5 bases and 2 bases respectively, with 10 bases between them. The CDR3 contains 12 residues. The CDR3 coding sequence is TGCAGTGCTGTCGGGGAACCCTACGAGCAGTACTTC. Translating it yields CSAVGEPYEQYF.

For this clonotype: This may come from a read error, since a much larger clone is one base off. V gene TRBV20-1 combines with J gene TRBJ1-2, with D uncertain. The CDR3 consists of 13 residues. Germline V CDR1 and CDR2: DFQATT, SNEGSKA (reference sequence). The CDR3 protein is CGANRDGNYGYTF. The CDR3 DNA follows: TGCGGTGCGAACAGAGACGGAAACTATGGCTACACCTTC.

This chain connects TRBV27 to TRBJ1-2; 9 bases line up with TRBD1. With V trimmed by 5 bases and J by 1 base, 8 bases remained unmatched. Germline-derived CDR1 and CDR2 are MNHEY and SMNVEV (reference sequence). CDR3 length equals 16 residues. CDR3 bases: TGTGCCAGCAGTCGGACAGGGGCGCAGGGTAACTATGGCTACACCTTC. Its protein product is CASSRTGAQGNYGYTF.

There are a few counts of this clonotype. V usage is TRBV9 and J usage is TRBJ1-6; D gene ambiguous. The CDR3 loop spans 17 amino acids. From germline, CDR1 is SGDLS and CDR2 YYNGEE. V gave up 4 bases and J gave up 7 bases, with 21 bases separating them. The chain's CDR3 is CASSPRRPTRGNSPLHF. The CDR3 DNA sequence: TGTGCCAGCAGCCCCCGTCGCCCTACAAGAGGGAATTCACCCCTCCACTTT.

This clonotype was seen many times. This chain connects TRBV20-1 to TRBJ2-7, with D tentatively TRBD2 (5 bases). V was pared by 0 bases and J by 3 bases, with 6 bases between. Germline loops: CDR1 DFQATT, CDR2 SNEGSKA (reference sequence). The CDR3 covers 12 residues. The CDR3 DNA sequence: TGCAGTGCTAGAGATCGGGGCTACGAGCAGTACTTC. It specifies CSARDRGYEQYF.

This clonotype occurred many times. The CDR3 protein is CASSLEGRATGGYTF. The CDR3 DNA follows: TGTGCCAGCAGCCTCGAGGGACGGGCAACGGGAGGCTACACCTTC. The J gene is TRBJ1-2, the V gene TRBV7-2; maybe TRBD1 (5 bases). The CDR3 sequence is 15 residues long. The ends were cut back, 5 bases at V and 8 bases at J, with 21 bases in the middle. The germline V gene encodes CDR1 SGHTA and CDR2 FQGNSA.